There are many counts of the clone carrying this T cell receptor (beta chain). TCRdb reprocessed the 5' RACE reads via MiXCR and lists one record per CDR3 protein. The sample contains about 400,000 distinct CDR3 sequences, roughly 6.1% of which appear only once. Germline V gene data show CDR1 as LNHNV and CDR2 as YYDKDF (reference sequence). The CDR3 has 12 residues. V shed 1 base and J shed 3 bases, with 4 bases lying between them. The data originate from a study of T cells after yellow fever vaccination. The sequences come from PBMCs, collected 5 days after the yellow fever booster vaccination. The genes are TRBV15 and TRBJ2-7; D gene unclear. The sequence was obtained from a man aged 30-40 years who received the YFV17D yellow fever vaccine. The CDR3 nucleotides read TGTGCCACCAGCAGAGGCAGCTACGAGCAGTACTTC. Its translation: CATSRGSYEQYF. The whole variable domain, remainder taken from reference TRBV15 and TRBJ2-7, is DAMVIQNPRYQVTQFGKPVTLSCSQTLNHNVMYWYQQKSSQAPKLLFHYYDKDFNNEADTPDNFQSRRPNTSFCFLDIRSPGLGDTAMYLCATSRGSYEQYFGPGTRLTVT.